The 18 T cell receptor beta chains presented below share a single source sample, sequenced in a study of T-cell memory formation after mild COVID-19. TCRdb redid the calling of the 5' RACE reads with MiXCR, one entry per CDR3 protein. Here the sample spans around 250,000 distinct CDR3 sequences, approximately 10% being singletons. The source material was PBMCs or a T cell subset sorted from them (not recorded which). Receptors were obtained from a young man who had mild COVID-19 (a few samples of this study predate the infection). Cell type and time point are not known.

A few counts support this clonotype. This chain links TRBV11-2 with TRBJ2-7, with D possibly matching TRBD2 (6 bases). V was trimmed by 6 bases and J by 2 bases, leaving 14 bases between them. The germline V gene encodes CDR1 SGHAT and CDR2 FQNNGV. The CDR3 runs 14 residues. The CDR3 reads CASSPWRGAYEQYF. CDR3 DNA sequence: TGTGCCAGCAGTCCTTGGCGGGGAGCCTACGAGCAGTACTTC.

A few counts support this clonotype. The V call is TRBV5-5, the J call TRBJ2-6, with 9 bases fitting TRBD1. Germline V gives CDR1 SGHKS, CDR2 YYEKEE (reference sequence). V was pared by 1 base and J by 2 bases, with 1 base of the junction left unmatched. The CDR3 covers 16 residues. The CDR3, as DNA: TGTGCCAGCAGCTTGACAGGGGGCGCTGGGGCCAACGTCCTGACTTTC. It yields the protein CASSLTGGAGANVLTF.

The CDR3 nucleotides read TGTGCCTCCCCGACTGCGGGGCTAGAAGGCTATGGCTACACCTTC. Protein: CASPTAGLEGYGYTF. J is TRBJ1-2 and V is TRBV27, with D maybe TRBD1 (5 bases). Germline V gene sequence: CDR1 MNHEY, CDR2 SMNVEV (reference sequence). The CDR3 consists of 15 residues. Trimming pared 11 bases from V and 4 bases from J, leaving 23 bases between.

The chain uses TRBV7-2 and TRBJ1-6, with D possibly being TRBD1 (5 bases). From germline, CDR1 is SGHTA and CDR2 FQGNSA. CDR3 length: 18 residues. V gave up 5 bases and J gave up 5 bases, with 22 bases separating them. CDR3 bases: TGTGCCAGCAGCCCACCCGGGGGAGCGTGGGGGAATAATTCACCCCTCCACTTT. It specifies CASSPPGGAWGNNSPLHF.

The J gene is TRBJ2-3, the V gene TRBV5-1, with 16 bases matching TRBD2. The V gene's germline CDR1 is SGHRS and CDR2 YFSETQ. The junction had 5 bases not matched to a gene; V was cut back by 0 bases and J by 7 bases. The CDR3 runs 17 residues. The CDR3 sequence is CASSLEGTSGGAHTQYF. CDR3 bases: TGCGCCAGCAGCTTGGAAGGGACTAGCGGGGGGGCTCATACGCAGTATTTT.

V is TRBV6-5 and J is TRBJ1-2; weak D call: TRBD1 (6 bases). Germline CDR1 MNHEY, CDR2 SVGAGI. The CDR3 length is 13 residues. V lost 6 bases and J 6 bases, leaving 14 bases between the germline ends. DNA for the CDR3: TGTGCCAGCAGCTACCTGACAGGCAATGGCTACACCTTC. Translated: CASSYLTGNGYTF.

V gene TRBV12-3 or TRBV12-4 combines with J gene TRBJ2-3; 13 nucleotides line up with TRBD2. The CDR3 consists of 16 residues. V gave up 6 bases and J gave up 1 base; unmatched junction bases: 4. The CDR3: CASSPTSGGRTDTQYF. The CDR3 DNA follows: TGTGCCAGCAGCCCGACTAGCGGGGGGCGCACAGATACGCAGTATTTT.

The chain links TRBV7-3 to TRBJ2-2; D is undetermined. This CDR3 contains 14 residues. CDR1 is SGHTA and CDR2 is FQGTGA in the germline V gene. V dropped 7 bases and J dropped 6 bases, with 15 bases sitting between them. The CDR3 here is CASTPYLGAGELFF. DNA of the CDR3: TGTGCCAGCACCCCCTACTTGGGCGCCGGGGAGCTGTTTTTT.

The chain recombines TRBV6-5 with TRBJ2-1; 11 bases are a match to TRBD2. The CDR3 sequence is 15 residues long. The V gene's germline CDR1 is MNHEY and CDR2 SVGAGI. V was pared by 6 bases and J by 4 bases, with 5 bases of the junction left unmatched. The DNA of the CDR3 is TGTGCCAGCAGACCTATAGCGGGGGGGTACAATGAGCAGTTCTTC. Translating gives CASRPIAGGYNEQFF.

This rearrangement joins TRBV3-1 to TRBJ1-6; D may be TRBD1 (6 bases). Trimming shortened V by 6 bases and J by 4 bases, and 16 bases separated the two germline ends. Germline lookup yields CDR1 LGHDT and CDR2 YNNKEL (reference sequence). CDR3 length: 16 residues. The CDR3 sequence: CASREVGGRYNSPLHF. CDR3 sequence (DNA): TGTGCCAGCAGAGAAGTGGGGGGGCGGTATAATTCACCCCTCCACTTT. Variable domain in full (rest from reference TRBV3-1 and TRBJ1-6): DTAVSQTPKYLVTQMGNDKSIKCEQNLGHDTMYWYKQDSKKFLKIMFSYNNKELIINETVPNRFSPKSPDKAHLNLHINSLELGDSAVYFCASREVGGRYNSPLHFGNGTRLTVT.

This clonotype was detected a few times. The CDR3 DNA follows: TGCAGCGCAGGACACCCGAGCAATCAGCCCCAGCATTTT. It is translated as CSAGHPSNQPQHF. The J gene is TRBJ1-5, the V gene TRBV29-1, with D tentatively TRBD1 (5 bases). The CDR3 length is 13 residues. The germline V gene has CDR1 SQVTM and CDR2 ANQGSEA. Trimming took off 7 bases at V and 1 base at J, with 11 bases between the two ends. The full variable domain, completed using reference TRBV29-1 and TRBJ1-5, is SAVISQKPSRDICQRGTSLTIQCQVDSQVTMMFWYRQQPGQSLTLIATANQGSEATYESGFVIDKFPISRPNLTFSTLTVSNMSPEDSSIYLCSAGHPSNQPQHFGDGTRLSIL.

This clonotype was detected ten times or more. This chain uses TRBV10-3 with TRBJ2-3; D perhaps matches TRBD2 (5 bases). The V end lost 1 base, the J end lost 4 bases, and 12 bases lay between the germline ends. From germline, CDR1 is ENHRY and CDR2 SYGVKD. CDR3 length: 15 amino acids. The CDR3 spells CAISEFSETADTQYF. CDR3 bases: TGTGCCATCAGTGAGTTTAGCGAGACGGCAGATACGCAGTATTTT.

This clonotype showed up just a few times. The chain combines TRBV27 with TRBJ2-3; D unresolved. Per germline, CDR1 MNHEY and CDR2 SMNVEV (reference sequence). Trimming cost V 1 base and J 2 bases, with 7 bases left between them. The CDR3 consists of 14 residues. This CDR3 reads CASSLLTYTDTQYF. DNA of the CDR3: TGTGCCAGCAGTTTATTAACTTACACAGATACGCAGTATTTT.

The rearrangement joins TRBV5-1 to TRBJ2-7; tentative D call: TRBD2 (5 bases). V lost 1 base, J lost 3 bases, and 11 bases lay in between. This CDR3 comprises 14 residues. CDR1 is SGHRS and CDR2 is YFSETQ in the germline V gene. The CDR3 region is CASSLRPDFYEQYF. CDR3 DNA sequence: TGCGCCAGCAGCTTGCGGCCGGACTTCTACGAGCAGTACTTC.

The genes are TRBV6-5 and TRBJ2-1; 10 nucleotides agree with TRBD1. Germline CDR1 reads MNHEY; CDR2 reads SVGAGI. J was trimmed by 8 bases and V by 2 bases; bases with no gene match: 9. The CDR3 runs to 16 residues. The CDR3 is CASSYSGDRGIYEQFF. As DNA, the CDR3 is TGTGCCAGCAGTTACAGCGGGGACAGGGGTATCTATGAGCAGTTCTTC.

This clonotype was counted between two and nine times. The chain is built from TRBV7-9 and TRBJ2-3; tentatively, D is TRBD2 (6 bases). Germline CDR1 SEHNR, CDR2 FQNEAQ (reference sequence). The CDR3 has 17 residues. V was shortened by 0 bases and J by 3 bases, with 16 bases between the two germline ends. CDR3 residues: CASSLAWRAQKTDTQYF. The DNA of the CDR3 is TGTGCCAGCAGCTTAGCTTGGAGGGCACAAAAGACAGATACGCAGTATTTT.

This clonotype showed up many times. The gene calls are TRBV7-2 and TRBJ2-5; D might be TRBD2 (6 bases). The CDR3 spans 13 residues. Germline V lookup: CDR1 SGHTA, CDR2 FQGNSA. V was pared by 1 base and J by 7 bases, with 10 bases between. Here the CDR3 reads CASSLERAGTQYF. CDR3 bases: TGTGCCAGCAGCTTAGAGCGGGCCGGGACCCAGTACTTC.

In nucleotides, the CDR3 is TGCAGTGCTACCGCCCTGGACAGCCTCAATCAGCCCCAGCATTTT. Its translation: CSATALDSLNQPQHF. This rearrangement joins TRBV20-1 to TRBJ1-5; possible D gene TRBD1, 6 bases. V was cut by 4 bases and J by 3 bases, with 16 bases left in between. Germline lookup yields CDR1 DFQATT and CDR2 SNEGSKA (reference sequence). This CDR3 region has 15 residues.